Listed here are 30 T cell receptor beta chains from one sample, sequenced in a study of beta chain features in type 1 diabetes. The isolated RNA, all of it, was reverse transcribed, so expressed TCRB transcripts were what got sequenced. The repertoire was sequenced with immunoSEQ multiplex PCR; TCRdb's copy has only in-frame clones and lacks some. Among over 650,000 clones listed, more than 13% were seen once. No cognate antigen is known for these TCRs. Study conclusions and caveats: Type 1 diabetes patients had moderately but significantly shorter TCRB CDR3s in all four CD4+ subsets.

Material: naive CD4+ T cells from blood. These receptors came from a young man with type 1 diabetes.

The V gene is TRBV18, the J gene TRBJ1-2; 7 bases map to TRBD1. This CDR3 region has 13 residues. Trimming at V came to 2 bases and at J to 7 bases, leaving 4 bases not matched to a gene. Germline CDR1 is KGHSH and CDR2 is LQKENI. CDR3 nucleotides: TGTGCCAGCTCACCAGACAGGGTGTTTGGCTACACCTTC. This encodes CASSPDRVFGYTF.

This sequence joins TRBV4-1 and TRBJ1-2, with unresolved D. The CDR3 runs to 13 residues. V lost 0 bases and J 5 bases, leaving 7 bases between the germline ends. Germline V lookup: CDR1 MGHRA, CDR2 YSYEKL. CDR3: CASSQDSAYGYTF. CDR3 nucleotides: TGCGCCAGCAGCCAAGATAGCGCTTATGGCTACACCTTC.

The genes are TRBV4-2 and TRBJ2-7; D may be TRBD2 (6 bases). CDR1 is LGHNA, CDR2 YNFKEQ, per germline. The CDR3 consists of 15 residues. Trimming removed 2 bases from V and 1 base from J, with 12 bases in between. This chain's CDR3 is CASSQSRDRSYEQYF. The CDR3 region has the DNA TGTGCCAGCAGCCAATCGCGGGATCGATCCTACGAGCAGTACTTC.

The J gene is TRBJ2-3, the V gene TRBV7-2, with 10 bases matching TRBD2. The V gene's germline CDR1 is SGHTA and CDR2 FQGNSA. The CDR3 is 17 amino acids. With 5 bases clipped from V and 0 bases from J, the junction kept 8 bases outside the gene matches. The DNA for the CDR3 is TGTGCCAGCAGCCCCCGTCTAGCGGGGGCTAGCACAGATACGCAGTATTTT. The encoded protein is CASSPRLAGASTDTQYF.

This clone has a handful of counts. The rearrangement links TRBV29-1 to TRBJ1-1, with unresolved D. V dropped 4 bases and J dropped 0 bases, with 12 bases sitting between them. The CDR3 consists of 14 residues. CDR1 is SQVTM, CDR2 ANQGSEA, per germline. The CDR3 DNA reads TGCAGCGTTGGATTCAGACCGATGAACACTGAAGCTTTCTTT. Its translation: CSVGFRPMNTEAFF.

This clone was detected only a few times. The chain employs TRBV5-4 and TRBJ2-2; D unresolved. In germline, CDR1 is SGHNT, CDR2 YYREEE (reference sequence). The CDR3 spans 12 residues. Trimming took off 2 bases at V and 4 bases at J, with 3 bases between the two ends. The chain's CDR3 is CASSFVTGELFF. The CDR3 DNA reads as TGTGCCAGCAGCTTTGTCACCGGGGAGCTGTTTTTT. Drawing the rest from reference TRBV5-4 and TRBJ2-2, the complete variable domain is ETGVTQSPTHLIKTRGQQVTLRCSSQSGHNTVSWYQQALGQGPQFIFQYYREEENGRGNFPPRFSGLQFPNYSSELNVNALELDDSALYLCASSFVTGELFFGEGSRLTVL.

CDR3 sequence (DNA): TGTGCCAGCAGCCTCACCGGGGGCCATAGCGAGCAGTACTTC. Translated, it gives CASSLTGGHSEQYF. This sequence joins TRBV7-9 and TRBJ2-7; D may be TRBD1 or TRBD2 (6 bases each). V gave up 5 bases and J gave up 6 bases, with 17 bases separating them. Germline values: CDR1 SEHNR, CDR2 FQNEAQ (reference sequence). The CDR3 is made up of 14 amino acids.

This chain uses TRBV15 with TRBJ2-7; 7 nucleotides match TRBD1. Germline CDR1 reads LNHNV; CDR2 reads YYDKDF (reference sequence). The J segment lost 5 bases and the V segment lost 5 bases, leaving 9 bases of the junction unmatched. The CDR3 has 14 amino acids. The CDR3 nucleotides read TGTGCCACCAGCGGGCGGACAGGTCTGAACGAGCAGTACTTC. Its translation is CATSGRTGLNEQYF.

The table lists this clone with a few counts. The CDR3 loop is CSVEIGTQDTQYF. For the CDR3, the DNA is TGCAGCGTTGAGATCGGGACCCAGGATACGCAGTATTTT. The J gene is TRBJ2-3, the V gene TRBV29-1; TRBD1 or TRBD2 may be the D gene (5 bases each). This CDR3 has 13 amino acids. Germline values: CDR1 SQVTM, CDR2 ANQGSEA. The V end lost 3 bases, the J end lost 6 bases, and 13 bases lay between the germline ends.

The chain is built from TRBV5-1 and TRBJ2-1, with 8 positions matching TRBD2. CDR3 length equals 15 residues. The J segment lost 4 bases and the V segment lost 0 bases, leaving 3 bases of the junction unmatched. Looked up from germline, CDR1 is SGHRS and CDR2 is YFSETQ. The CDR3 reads CASSLGSGIYNEQFF. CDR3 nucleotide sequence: TGCGCCAGCAGCTTGGGTAGCGGGATTTACAATGAGCAGTTCTTC.

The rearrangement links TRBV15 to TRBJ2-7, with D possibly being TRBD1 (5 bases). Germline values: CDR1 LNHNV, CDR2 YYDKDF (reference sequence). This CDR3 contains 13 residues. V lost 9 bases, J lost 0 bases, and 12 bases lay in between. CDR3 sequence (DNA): TGTGCCACTCGACAGATCAGCTCCTACGAGCAGTACTTC. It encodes CATRQISSYEQYF.

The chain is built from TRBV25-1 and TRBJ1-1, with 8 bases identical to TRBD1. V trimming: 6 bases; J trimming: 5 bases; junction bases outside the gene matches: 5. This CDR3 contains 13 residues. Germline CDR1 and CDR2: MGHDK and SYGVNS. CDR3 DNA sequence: TGTGCCAGCAGACGCCAGGGGGCTACTGAAGCTTTCTTT. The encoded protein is CASRRQGATEAFF.

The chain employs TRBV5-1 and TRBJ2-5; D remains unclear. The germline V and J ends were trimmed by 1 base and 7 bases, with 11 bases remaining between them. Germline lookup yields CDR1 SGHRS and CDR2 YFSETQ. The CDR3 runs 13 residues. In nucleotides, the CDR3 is TGCGCCAGCAGCTTGCAACCGGTCCGGACCCAGTACTTC. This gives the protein CASSLQPVRTQYF.

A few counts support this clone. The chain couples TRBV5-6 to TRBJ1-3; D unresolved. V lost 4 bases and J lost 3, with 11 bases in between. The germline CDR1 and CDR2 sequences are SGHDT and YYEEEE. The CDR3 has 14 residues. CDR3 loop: CASSTRESGNTIYF. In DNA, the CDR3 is TGTGCCAGCAGCACGCGGGAGAGTGGAAACACCATATATTTT.

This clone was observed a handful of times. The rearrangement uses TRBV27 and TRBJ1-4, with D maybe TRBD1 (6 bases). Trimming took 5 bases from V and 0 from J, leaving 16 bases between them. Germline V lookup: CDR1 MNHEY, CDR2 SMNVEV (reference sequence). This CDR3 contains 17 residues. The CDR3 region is CASSLQGPPATNEKLFF. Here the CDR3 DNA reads TGTGCCAGCAGTCTTCAGGGGCCTCCTGCAACTAATGAAAAACTGTTTTTT.

The CDR3 here is CAWSVSQVEAFF. The CDR3 DNA follows: TGTGCCTGGAGTGTAAGCCAGGTTGAAGCTTTCTTT. The J gene is TRBJ1-1, the V gene TRBV30; D gene unclear. CDR1 and CDR2 (germline): GTSNPN, SVGIG (reference sequence). Trimming removed 0 bases from V and 7 bases from J, with 9 bases in between. CDR3 size: 12 residues.

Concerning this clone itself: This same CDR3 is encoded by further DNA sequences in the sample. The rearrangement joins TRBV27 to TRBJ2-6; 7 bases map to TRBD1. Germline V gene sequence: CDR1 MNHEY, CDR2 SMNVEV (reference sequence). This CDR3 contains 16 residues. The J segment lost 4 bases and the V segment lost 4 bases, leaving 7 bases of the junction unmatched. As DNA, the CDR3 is TGTGCCAGCAGTTATGACAGGGTTCCCGGGGCCAACGTCCTGACTTTC. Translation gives CASSYDRVPGANVLTF.

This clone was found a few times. CDR3 nucleotide sequence: TGTGCCAGCACTGGACAGGAGACGTACTACGAGCAGTACTTC. Translating gives CASTGQETYYEQYF. The genes are TRBV2 and TRBJ2-7; TRBD1 matches at 7 bases. CDR1 and CDR2 (germline): SNHLY, FYNNEI. V lost 7 bases to trimming and J lost 3 bases; unmatched junction nucleotides: 9. This CDR3 contains 14 residues.

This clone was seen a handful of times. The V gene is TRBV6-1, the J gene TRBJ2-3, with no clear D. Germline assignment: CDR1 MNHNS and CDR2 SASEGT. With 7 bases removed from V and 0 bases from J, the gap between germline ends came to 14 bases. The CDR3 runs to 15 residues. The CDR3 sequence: CASKSRLVSTDTQYF. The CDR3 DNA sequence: TGTGCCAGCAAAAGCAGGCTCGTGAGCACAGATACGCAGTATTTT.

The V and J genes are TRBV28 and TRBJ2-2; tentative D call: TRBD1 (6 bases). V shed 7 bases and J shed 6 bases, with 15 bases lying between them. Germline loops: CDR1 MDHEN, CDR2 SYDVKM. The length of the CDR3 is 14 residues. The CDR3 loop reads CASTLTGTAGELFF. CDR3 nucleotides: TGTGCCAGCACACTAACAGGGACCGCCGGGGAGCTGTTTTTT. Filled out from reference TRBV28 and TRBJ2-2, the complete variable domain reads DVKVTQSSRYLVKRTGEKVFLECVQDMDHENMFWYRQDPGLGLRLIYFSYDVKMKEKGDIPEGYSVSREKKERFSLILESASTNQTSMYLCASTLTGTAGELFFGEGSRLTVL.

This CDR3 is CASSPDWGRGAAYEQYF. CDR3 nucleotide sequence: TGTGCCAGCAGTCCCGATTGGGGCAGGGGCGCTGCCTACGAGCAGTACTTC. The chain employs TRBV28 and TRBJ2-7, with a tentative D call TRBD1 (6 bases). CDR3 length: 17 amino acids. Trimming cost V 5 bases and J 2 bases, with 22 bases left between them. Germline V lookup: CDR1 MDHEN, CDR2 SYDVKM. The variable domain in full, completed from reference TRBV28 and TRBJ2-7, reads DVKVTQSSRYLVKRTGEKVFLECVQDMDHENMFWYRQDPGLGLRLIYFSYDVKMKEKGDIPEGYSVSREKKERFSLILESASTNQTSMYLCASSPDWGRGAAYEQYFGPGTRLTVT.

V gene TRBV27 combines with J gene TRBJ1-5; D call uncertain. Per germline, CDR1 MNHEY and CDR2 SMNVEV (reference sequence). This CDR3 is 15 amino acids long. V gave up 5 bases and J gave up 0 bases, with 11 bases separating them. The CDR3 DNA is TGTGCCAGCAGTGGGAGGGAATATAGCAATCAGCCCCAGCATTTT. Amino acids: CASSGREYSNQPQHF.

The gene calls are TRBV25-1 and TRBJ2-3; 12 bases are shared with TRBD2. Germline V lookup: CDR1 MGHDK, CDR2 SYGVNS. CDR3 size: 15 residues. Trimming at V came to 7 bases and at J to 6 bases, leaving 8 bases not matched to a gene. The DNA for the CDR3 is TGTGCCAGCACGACTAGCGGGGGCCCCGGGGATACGCAGTATTTT. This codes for CASTTSGGPGDTQYF.

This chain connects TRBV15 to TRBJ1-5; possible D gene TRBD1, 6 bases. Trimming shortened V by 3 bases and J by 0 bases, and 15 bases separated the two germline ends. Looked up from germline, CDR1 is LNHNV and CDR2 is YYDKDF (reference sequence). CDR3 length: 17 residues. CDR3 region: CATSRATGSYSNQPQHF. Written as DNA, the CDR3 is TGTGCCACCAGCAGGGCAACAGGGTCCTATAGCAATCAGCCCCAGCATTTT.

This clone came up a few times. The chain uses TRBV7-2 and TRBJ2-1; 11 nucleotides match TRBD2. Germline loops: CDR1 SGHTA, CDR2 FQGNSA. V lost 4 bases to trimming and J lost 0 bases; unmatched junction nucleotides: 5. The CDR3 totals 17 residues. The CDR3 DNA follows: TGTGCCAGCAGCTCCCCTAGCGGGGGGAGCTCCTACAATGAGCAGTTCTTC. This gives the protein CASSSPSGGSSYNEQFF.

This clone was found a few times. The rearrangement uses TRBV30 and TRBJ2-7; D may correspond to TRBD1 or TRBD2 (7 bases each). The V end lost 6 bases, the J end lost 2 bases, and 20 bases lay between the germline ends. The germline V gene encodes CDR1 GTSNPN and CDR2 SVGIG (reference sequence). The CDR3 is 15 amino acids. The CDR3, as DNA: TGTGCCTGTGACGATCGGCAGGGGGGGACCTACGAGCAGTACTTC. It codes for CACDDRQGGTYEQYF.

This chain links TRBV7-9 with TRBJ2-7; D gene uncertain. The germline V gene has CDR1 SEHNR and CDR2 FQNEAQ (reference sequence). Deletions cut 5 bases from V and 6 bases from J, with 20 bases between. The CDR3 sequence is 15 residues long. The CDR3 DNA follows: TGTGCCAGCAGCGAAAGGACGACCCCCTCGTCCGAGCAGTACTTC. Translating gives CASSERTTPSSEQYF.

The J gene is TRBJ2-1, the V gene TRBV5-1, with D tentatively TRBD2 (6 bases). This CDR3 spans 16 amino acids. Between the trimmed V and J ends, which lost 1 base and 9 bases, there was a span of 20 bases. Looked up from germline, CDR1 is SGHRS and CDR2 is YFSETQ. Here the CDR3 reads CASSLLVEQLGGEQFF. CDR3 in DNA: TGCGCCAGCAGCTTGCTGGTAGAGCAATTGGGGGGTGAGCAGTTCTTC. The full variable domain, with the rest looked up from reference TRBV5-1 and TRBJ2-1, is KAGVTQTPRYLIKTRGQQVTLSCSPISGHRSVSWYQQTPGQGLQFLFEYFSETQRNKGNFPGRFSGRQFSNSRSEMNVSTLELGDSALYLCASSLLVEQLGGEQFFGPGTRLTVL.

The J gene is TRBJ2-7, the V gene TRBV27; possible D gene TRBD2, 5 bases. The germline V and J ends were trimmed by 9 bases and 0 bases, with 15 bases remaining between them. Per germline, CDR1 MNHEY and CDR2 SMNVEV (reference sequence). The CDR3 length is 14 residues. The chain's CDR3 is CASGRPGSSYEQYF. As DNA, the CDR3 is TGTGCCAGTGGCCGTCCGGGGAGCTCCTACGAGCAGTACTTC.

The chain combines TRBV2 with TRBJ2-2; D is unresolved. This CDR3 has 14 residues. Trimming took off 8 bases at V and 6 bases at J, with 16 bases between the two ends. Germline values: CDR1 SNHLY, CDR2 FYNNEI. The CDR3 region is CASVLQPPAGELFF. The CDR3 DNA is TGTGCCAGCGTCTTACAGCCCCCGGCCGGGGAGCTGTTTTTT.